One sample yielded the 14 T cell receptor beta chains listed below, sequenced in a study of PD-L1 blockade in urothelial cancer. Produced via immunoSEQ multiplex PCR; TCRdb's table is partial and in-frame only. This table holds about 57,000 clones, about 86% found once. Here the sequenced sample was PBMCs, taken around atezolizumab (anti-PD-L1) treatment. The receptors were sampled from a man between 50 and 59 years old with urothelial cancer.

V is TRBV28 and J is TRBJ1-4, with 7 positions matching TRBD1. CDR3 size: 13 residues. Germline V gene sequence: CDR1 MDHEN, CDR2 SYDVKM. J gave up 8 bases and V 3 bases, and 3 bases lay outside the gene matches. CDR3 nucleotide sequence: TGTGCCAGCAGTTTGGGGACAGTCGAAAAACTGTTTTTT. Protein: CASSLGTVEKLFF.

The gene calls are TRBV27 and TRBJ2-2; tentatively, D is TRBD1 (5 bases). V was trimmed by 2 bases and J by 4 bases, leaving 14 bases between them. This CDR3 has 16 amino acids. CDR1 and CDR2 (germline): MNHEY, SMNVEV (reference sequence). DNA of the CDR3: TGTGCCAGCAGTTTAAGGGGCAGAGGCAGCACCGGGGAGCTGTTTTTT. Its protein product is CASSLRGRGSTGELFF.

The V and J genes are TRBV7-2 and TRBJ1-5, with D tentatively TRBD1 (6 bases). The V gene lost 5 bases and the J gene lost 5 bases, with 16 bases spanning the gap. This CDR3 is 15 amino acids long. Germline V gives CDR1 SGHTA, CDR2 FQGNSA. The CDR3 coding sequence is TGTGCCAGCAGCCGTACAGGGTACTCGGATCAGCCCCAGCATTTT. The encoded protein is CASSRTGYSDQPQHF.

The chain recombines TRBV5-1 with TRBJ2-1, with TRBD2 matching 8 bases. The germline V gene encodes CDR1 SGHRS and CDR2 YFSETQ. The CDR3 sequence is 18 residues long. V lost 0 bases, J lost 8 bases, and 16 bases stayed unmatched. CDR3 in amino acids: CASSLANIFPGGQDEQFF. The CDR3 DNA reads TGCGCCAGCAGCTTGGCCAATATCTTTCCGGGAGGGCAAGATGAGCAGTTCTTC.

The CDR3 loop reads CASSTTGTFSGNTIYF. The CDR3, as DNA: TGTGCCAGCTCAACAACAGGGACATTCTCTGGAAACACCATATATTTT. The chain uses TRBV18 and TRBJ1-3, with a tentative D call TRBD1 (6 bases). The CDR3 is 16 amino acids. Germline values: CDR1 KGHSH, CDR2 LQKENI. V was pared by 5 bases and J by 0 bases, with 14 bases between.

V gene TRBV6-5 combines with J gene TRBJ2-5; no firm D call. The V end lost 3 bases, the J end lost 0 bases, and 5 bases lay between the germline ends. In germline, CDR1 is MNHEY, CDR2 SVGAGI. The CDR3 contains 13 residues. CDR3 bases: TGTGCCAGCAGTTATCAGTACCAAGAGACCCAGTACTTC. Protein: CASSYQYQETQYF.

This chain uses TRBV9 with TRBJ2-1, with 8 bases identical to TRBD2. This CDR3 spans 17 amino acids. Germline V gene lookup returns CDR1 SGDLS and CDR2 YYNGEE. The V and J ends lost 3 bases and 8 bases, in that order; junction bases with no gene match: 16. CDR3 bases: TGTGCCAGCAGCGCAGGAGGGGGGACTAGTTCTCACCATGAGCAGTTCTTC. Protein sequence: CASSAGGGTSSHHEQFF.

This clone was seen only once. The V gene is TRBV9, the J gene TRBJ2-1; 9 nucleotides line up with TRBD2. From germline, CDR1 is SGDLS and CDR2 YYNGEE. The V gene end was trimmed by 3 bases and the J gene end by 2 bases; junction bases not matched to a gene: 6. The CDR3 has 16 residues. As DNA, the CDR3 is TGTGCCAGCAGCGGGGCTAGCGGGATCGCCTACAATGAGCAGTTCTTC. Its translation: CASSGASGIAYNEQFF.

The gene calls are TRBV5-4 and TRBJ2-7, with D perhaps matching TRBD2 (5 bases). Trimming pared 4 bases from V and 7 bases from J, leaving 18 bases between. Germline values: CDR1 SGHNT, CDR2 YYREEE (reference sequence). The CDR3 runs 14 residues. CDR3 nucleotides: TGTGCCAGCAGCGAGAAGGCAGCAACGGGAGAGCAGTACTTC. It specifies CASSEKAATGEQYF.

The chain couples TRBV19 to TRBJ2-1, with D possibly TRBD2 on 6 matching bases. V gave up 3 bases and J gave up 2 bases, with 11 bases separating them. There are 15 residues in the CDR3. Germline CDR1 and CDR2: LNHDA and SQIVND (reference sequence). Written as DNA, the CDR3 is TGTGCCAGTAGTATCCAGGGAGGAACCTACAATGAGCAGTTCTTC. Translation: CASSIQGGTYNEQFF. The full variable domain, its missing parts supplied by reference TRBV19 and TRBJ2-1, is DGGITQSPKYLFRKEGQNVTLSCEQNLNHDAMYWYRQDPGQGLRLIYYSQIVNDFQKGDIAEGYSVSREKKESFPLTVTSAQKNPTAFYLCASSIQGGTYNEQFFGPGTRLTVL.

The chain has TRBV2 and TRBJ2-7; perhaps TRBD1 as D (6 bases). The V gene lost 0 bases and the J gene lost 5 bases, with 20 bases spanning the gap. Germline lookup yields CDR1 SNHLY and CDR2 FYNNEI. The length of the CDR3 is 17 residues. CDR3 protein: CASSEALLQGNSNEQYF. DNA of the CDR3: TGTGCCAGCAGTGAAGCGCTCCTCCAGGGGAATTCCAACGAGCAGTACTTC.

This chain links TRBV7-9 with TRBJ2-7, with TRBD2 matching over 9 bases. The CDR3 totals 16 residues. The germline V gene encodes CDR1 SEHNR and CDR2 FQNEAQ (reference sequence). The V and J ends lost 3 bases and 5 bases, in that order; junction bases with no gene match: 11. This chain's CDR3 is CASSFSLAGLLDEQYF. The CDR3 DNA sequence: TGTGCCAGCAGCTTCTCACTAGCGGGTTTGTTGGACGAGCAGTACTTC.

The V gene is TRBV19, the J gene TRBJ1-4; D unresolved. The germline CDR1 and CDR2 sequences are LNHDA and SQIVND (reference sequence). This CDR3 has 14 residues. V was pared by 3 bases and J by 8 bases, with 13 bases between. CDR3 in DNA: TGTGCCAGTAGTATCAGTCGGGAGCCCGAAAAACTGTTTTTT. Encoded protein: CASSISREPEKLFF. Combining the CDR3 with reference TRBV19 and TRBJ1-4 gives the whole variable domain DGGITQSPKYLFRKEGQNVTLSCEQNLNHDAMYWYRQDPGQGLRLIYYSQIVNDFQKGDIAEGYSVSREKKESFPLTVTSAQKNPTAFYLCASSISREPEKLFFGSGTQLSVL.

V gene TRBV6-5 combines with J gene TRBJ2-7, with D tentatively TRBD2 (5 bases). This CDR3 region has 15 residues. V lost 0 bases, J lost 1 base, and 10 bases lay in between. The V gene's germline CDR1 is MNHEY and CDR2 SVGAGI. DNA for the CDR3: TGTGCCAGCAGTTACTCGAAACGGGGTTCCTACGAGCAGTACTTC. Its translation is CASSYSKRGSYEQYF.